The 29 T cell receptor beta chains reported below all come from one sample, sequenced in a study of blood T cell repertoires in COVID-19. Profiled with immunoSEQ multiplex PCR; TCRdb holds only in-frame clones, not every one. Among 300,000 to 400,000 clones listed, around 87% were seen once. The material sequenced was peripheral blood. The receptor set was obtained from a man aged 50 to 60 with active or convalescent COVID-19.

The V and J genes are TRBV30 and TRBJ2-1, with 10 bases lining up with TRBD2. CDR3 size: 14 residues. CDR1 is GTSNPN and CDR2 is SVGIG in the germline V gene (reference sequence). Trimming removed 2 bases from V and 4 bases from J; junction bases left unmatched: 2. The CDR3 is CAWSRSGGYNEQFF. CDR3 sequence (DNA): TGTGCCTGGAGTCGTAGCGGGGGGTACAATGAGCAGTTCTTC.

V and J are TRBV15 and TRBJ1-1; no clear D. Germline lookup yields CDR1 LNHNV and CDR2 YYDKDF (reference sequence). V lost 0 bases, J lost 7 bases, and 15 bases lay in between. The CDR3 spans 15 residues. The CDR3 loop reads CATSRDRERVDEAFF. In DNA form, the CDR3 reads TGTGCCACCAGCAGAGATCGGGAGAGGGTTGATGAAGCTTTCTTT.

The chain uses TRBV2 and TRBJ2-1, with D perhaps TRBD1 (6 bases). Germline loops: CDR1 SNHLY, CDR2 FYNNEI. The CDR3 contains 14 residues. With 7 bases removed from V and 4 bases from J, the gap between germline ends came to 14 bases. The chain's CDR3 is CASNHQDSYNEQFF. The CDR3 coding sequence is TGTGCCAGCAATCATCAGGACAGTTACAATGAGCAGTTCTTC. Filled out from reference TRBV2 and TRBJ2-1, the complete variable domain reads EPEVTQTPSHQVTQMGQEVILRCVPISNHLYFYWYRQILGQKVEFLVSFYNNEISEKSEIFDDQFSVERPDGSNFTLKIRSTKLEDSAMYFCASNHQDSYNEQFFGPGTRLTVL.

The rearrangement links TRBV10-3 to TRBJ2-1, with 9 bases lining up with TRBD1. V lost 7 bases, J lost 6 bases, and 10 bases stayed unmatched. CDR1 and CDR2 (germline): ENHRY, SYGVKD. The CDR3 has 15 amino acids. The CDR3 DNA sequence: TGTGCCATCACACCTACAGGGGGCCCCGGCAATGAGCAGTTCTTC. Translated: CAITPTGGPGNEQFF.

The genes are TRBV10-1 and TRBJ2-1; perhaps TRBD2 as D (5 bases). CDR1 and CDR2 (germline): WNHNN, SYGVQD (reference sequence). Trimming took 3 bases from V and 1 from J, leaving 13 bases between them. CDR3 size: 16 residues. Here the CDR3 reads CASSEFSGGSYNEQFF. The CDR3 DNA reads TGCGCCAGCAGTGAATTTAGTGGAGGATCCTACAATGAGCAGTTCTTC.

CDR3 nucleotides: TGCGCCAGCAGCCAAGCAGGGAGGTCCTATGGCTACACCTTC. Protein product: CASSQAGRSYGYTF. V and J are TRBV4-1 and TRBJ1-2, with D perhaps matching TRBD1 (5 bases). The CDR3 covers 14 residues. The V end lost 1 base, the J end lost 4 bases, and 10 bases lay between the germline ends. The germline CDR1 and CDR2 sequences are MGHRA and YSYEKL.

V gene TRBV12-5 combines with J gene TRBJ1-2; a weak D match, TRBD1 (5 bases). The V gene lost 7 bases and the J gene lost 4 bases, with 13 bases spanning the gap. Germline CDR1 is LGHNT and CDR2 is FRNRAP. This CDR3 spans 13 amino acids. CDR3 sequence: CASAVGVFYGYTF. The CDR3 DNA reads TGTGCTAGTGCCGTAGGGGTTTTCTATGGCTACACCTTC.

This chain uses TRBV28 with TRBJ1-5, with 7 bases fitting TRBD1. The trim removed 8 bases at V and 6 bases at J, leaving 10 bases unmatched. This CDR3 spans 14 amino acids. CDR1 and CDR2 (germline): MDHEN, SYDVKM. The CDR3 here is CASRPTGVIQPQHF. The DNA of the CDR3 is TGTGCCAGCCGCCCTACAGGGGTGATTCAGCCCCAGCATTTT.

This chain uses TRBV2 with TRBJ1-1; the D gene is possibly TRBD1 (5 bases). Trimming removed 7 bases at V and 0 bases at J, with 9 bases between. The CDR3 is 13 residues long. Germline CDR1 reads SNHLY; CDR2 reads FYNNEI. The CDR3 is CASKDSLNTEAFF. The CDR3 DNA reads as TGTGCCAGCAAAGACAGCCTGAACACTGAAGCTTTCTTT.

The chain employs TRBV9 and TRBJ1-4; D ambiguous. Germline-derived CDR1 and CDR2 are SGDLS and YYNGEE. Trimming stripped 5 bases from V and 0 bases from J, with 5 bases between. CDR3 length equals 13 residues. The CDR3 region is CASREATNEKLFF. For the CDR3, the DNA is TGTGCCAGCAGAGAGGCAACTAATGAAAAACTGTTTTTT.

The genes are TRBV30 and TRBJ1-2, with D maybe TRBD1 (6 bases). Trimming took 2 bases from V and 8 from J, leaving 15 bases between them. The CDR3 contains 13 residues. Germline V gene lookup returns CDR1 GTSNPN and CDR2 SVGIG (reference sequence). CDR3 bases: TGTGCCTGGAGTACGGGGGGCGCGGAAGGCTACACCTTC. Translation gives CAWSTGGAEGYTF.

The chain has TRBV6-5 and TRBJ1-4; 8 bases fit TRBD1. The CDR3 contains 15 residues. Germline V gene sequence: CDR1 MNHEY, CDR2 SVGAGI. V shed 4 bases, J shed 3 bases, and the junction held 4 bases outside the gene matches. The CDR3 region has the DNA TGTGCCAGCAGTTCCCAGGGGGCTTCTAATGAAAAACTGTTTTTT. It encodes CASSSQGASNEKLFF.

The chain couples TRBV28 to TRBJ1-1; D might be TRBD1 (5 bases). Germline V lookup: CDR1 MDHEN, CDR2 SYDVKM. Trimming left V 5 bases short and J 5 bases short, with 12 bases between. The CDR3 is 13 amino acids. The CDR3 nucleotides read TGTGCCAGCAGTCCGCCCGGGGGGACTGAAGCTTTCTTT. Its translation is CASSPPGGTEAFF.

This sequence joins TRBV20-1 and TRBJ2-3; tentative D call: TRBD2 (6 bases). The germline V gene has CDR1 DFQATT and CDR2 SNEGSKA (reference sequence). The CDR3 spans 14 residues. Trimming cost V 3 bases and J 4 bases, with 14 bases left between them. In DNA, the CDR3 is TGCAGTGCTAGTACGGGAGCGCTTTCAGATACGCAGTATTTT. Translated: CSASTGALSDTQYF.

The rearrangement uses TRBV2 and TRBJ1-5; D call uncertain. The CDR3 totals 12 residues. V was shortened by 5 bases and J by 5 bases, with 7 bases between the two germline ends. Germline CDR1 SNHLY, CDR2 FYNNEI. The CDR3 spells CASSQLYQPQHF. The CDR3 coding sequence is TGTGCCAGCAGTCAACTCTATCAGCCCCAGCATTTT. Filled out from reference TRBV2 and TRBJ1-5, the complete variable domain reads EPEVTQTPSHQVTQMGQEVILRCVPISNHLYFYWYRQILGQKVEFLVSFYNNEISEKSEIFDDQFSVERPDGSNFTLKIRSTKLEDSAMYFCASSQLYQPQHFGDGTRLSIL.

This clone has a single count. CDR3 nucleotides: TGTGCCAGCAGTCCCCGGACAGGGTTGGATTCACCCCTCCACTTT. Its translation is CASSPRTGLDSPLHF. The V gene is TRBV2, the J gene TRBJ1-6; TRBD1 matches 8 bases. Trimming at V came to 5 bases and at J to 8 bases, leaving 8 bases not matched to a gene. Germline CDR1 is SNHLY and CDR2 is FYNNEI. The CDR3 loop spans 15 amino acids.

The V gene is TRBV28, the J gene TRBJ2-3; 11 positions agree with TRBD2. Trimming cost V 3 bases and J 0 bases; bases outside gene matches: 5. The germline gives CDR1 MDHEN, CDR2 SYDVKM. The CDR3 consists of 17 residues. This CDR3 is CASSFSTSGASTDTQYF. DNA of the CDR3: TGTGCCAGCAGTTTTTCGACTAGCGGGGCTAGCACAGATACGCAGTATTTT.

The chain recombines TRBV27 with TRBJ2-7; 7 nucleotides align to TRBD1. Looked up from germline, CDR1 is MNHEY and CDR2 is SMNVEV (reference sequence). The CDR3 sequence is 14 residues long. V lost 4 bases and J lost 3; bases outside the gene matches: 6. CDR3 bases: TGTGCCAGCAGTTCCCTCAGGGGGTTCTACGAGCAGTACTTC. This sequence encodes CASSSLRGFYEQYF.

The chain joins TRBV20-1 to TRBJ1-2; 7 positions match TRBD1. Germline trimming cut 3 bases from V and 8 bases from J; bases unmatched to any gene: 6. The CDR3 is 12 residues long. Germline assignment: CDR1 DFQATT and CDR2 SNEGSKA (reference sequence). DNA for the CDR3: TGCAGTGCTAGTAGAACAGGGGTCGGCTACACCTTC. Protein sequence: CSASRTGVGYTF.

The chain combines TRBV24-1 with TRBJ2-5, with 9 bases aligning to TRBD1. CDR1 and CDR2 (germline): KGHDR, SFDVKD. The CDR3 length is 15 residues. V was clipped by 4 bases and J by 1 base; unmatched bases: 3. CDR3 amino acids: CATSDQDRGQETQYF. The CDR3 DNA reads TGTGCCACCAGTGACCAGGACAGGGGCCAAGAGACCCAGTACTTC.

The chain employs TRBV29-1 and TRBJ2-3; D not certain. V lost 6 bases and J 0 bases, leaving 10 bases between the germline ends. Germline V gene lookup returns CDR1 SQVTM and CDR2 ANQGSEA. CDR3 size: 13 residues. CDR3 sequence reads: CSVLLRSTDTQYF. The CDR3 bases are TGCAGCGTCCTGTTGCGGAGCACAGATACGCAGTATTTT.

V is TRBV7-9 and J is TRBJ1-2; D remains unclear. V was trimmed by 5 bases and J by 6 bases, leaving 16 bases between them. The V gene's germline CDR1 is SEHNR and CDR2 FQNEAQ (reference sequence). There are 14 residues in the CDR3. The CDR3 DNA sequence: TGTGCCAGCAGCCCCGGGGAGAGGGAAGATGGCTACACCTTC. Protein: CASSPGEREDGYTF.

This clone was recorded a few times. This chain joins TRBV5-8 and TRBJ2-1; 7 nucleotides match TRBD1. Trimming at V came to 5 bases and at J to 4 bases, leaving 15 bases not matched to a gene. The CDR3 is 17 residues long. From germline, CDR1 is SGHTS and CDR2 YDEGEE. The CDR3 protein is CASSFGQAKGTYNEQFF. The CDR3 nucleotides are TGTGCCAGCAGTTTTGGACAGGCCAAGGGCACTTACAATGAGCAGTTCTTC.

The chain employs TRBV19 and TRBJ1-2, with D possibly TRBD1 on 6 matching bases. This CDR3 comprises 13 residues. Per germline, CDR1 LNHDA and CDR2 SQIVND (reference sequence). V was cut by 6 bases and J by 5 bases, with 13 bases left in between. CDR3 protein: CASSPPGTYGYTF. CDR3 nucleotides: TGTGCCAGTAGCCCCCCCGGGACATATGGCTACACCTTC.

The rearrangement joins TRBV24-1 to TRBJ2-3, with TRBD1 as a possible D gene (7 bases). This CDR3 is 16 amino acids long. V lost 4 bases and J lost 4, with 17 bases in between. The V gene's germline CDR1 is KGHDR and CDR2 SFDVKD. CDR3 loop: CATSDWGSGGPDTQYF. The CDR3 coding sequence is TGTGCCACCAGTGACTGGGGGTCAGGGGGGCCAGATACGCAGTATTTT.

The V and J genes are TRBV12-3 or TRBV12-4 and TRBJ1-2; D ambiguous. V was pared by 1 base and J by 5 bases, with 8 bases between. CDR3 length equals 13 residues. CDR3 region: CASSLGRMYGYTF. For the CDR3, the DNA is TGTGCCAGCAGTTTAGGCAGGATGTATGGCTACACCTTC.

Turning to this clone: This same CDR3 is encoded by further DNA sequences in the sample. This chain uses TRBV9 with TRBJ1-6; the D is unclear. V was cut by 0 bases and J by 10 bases, with 11 bases left in between. Germline loops: CDR1 SGDLS, CDR2 YYNGEE. This CDR3 is built from 14 residues. The CDR3 coding sequence is TGTGCCAGCAGCGTAGGCCGGGGATCGTCACCCCTCCACTTT. It specifies CASSVGRGSSPLHF.

This clone came up once. The chain recombines TRBV2 with TRBJ1-3; D might be TRBD1 (6 bases). The CDR3 totals 16 residues. V was shortened by 6 bases and J by 1 base, with 16 bases between the two germline ends. The germline gives CDR1 SNHLY, CDR2 FYNNEI. CDR3 sequence (DNA): TGTGCCAGCAGCTCCAGGGGATTGGATTCTGGAAACACCATATATTTT. It specifies CASSSRGLDSGNTIYF.

The chain links TRBV10-3 to TRBJ2-1; TRBD1 agrees at 10 bases. This CDR3 has 17 residues. Unmatched junction bases numbered 12, after V lost 2 bases and J lost 8 bases. CDR1 and CDR2 from the germline V gene are ENHRY and SYGVKD. The CDR3 DNA reads TGTGCCATCAGTGAGCTACAATTGGGACAGGGGCGGCATGAGCAGTTCTTC. This translates into CAISELQLGQGRHEQFF.